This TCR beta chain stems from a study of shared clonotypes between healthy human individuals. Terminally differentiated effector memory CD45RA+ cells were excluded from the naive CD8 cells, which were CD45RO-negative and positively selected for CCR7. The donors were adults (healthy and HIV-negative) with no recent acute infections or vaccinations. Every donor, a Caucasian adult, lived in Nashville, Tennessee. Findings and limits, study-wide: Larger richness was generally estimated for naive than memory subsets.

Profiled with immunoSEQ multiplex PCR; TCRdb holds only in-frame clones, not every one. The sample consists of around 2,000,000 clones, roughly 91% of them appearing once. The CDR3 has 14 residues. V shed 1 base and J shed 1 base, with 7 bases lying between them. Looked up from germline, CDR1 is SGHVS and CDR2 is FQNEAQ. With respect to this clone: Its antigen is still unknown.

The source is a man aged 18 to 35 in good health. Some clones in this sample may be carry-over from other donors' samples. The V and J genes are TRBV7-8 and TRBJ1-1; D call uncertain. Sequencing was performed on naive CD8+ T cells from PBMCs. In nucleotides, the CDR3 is TGTGCCAGCAGCTTAGGGGGAGAGAACACTGAAGCTTTCTTT. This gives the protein CASSLGGENTEAFF.